This T cell receptor (beta chain) appears in the sequencing data of a study of cytomegalovirus exposure and HLA in healthy donors. Study observations and caveats: Common viral pathogens (according to a later analysis) appeared linked to several of the most significant clusters.

Germline V gives CDR1 MRHNA, CDR2 SNTAGT. The CDR3 runs to 14 residues. The PCR used 60 Vbeta and 13 Jbeta primers. Produced via immunoSEQ multiplex PCR; TCRdb's table is partial and in-frame only. The sample gives about 180,000 clones, 82% of which show up once; less than 2% is in the top ten. A word on this clone: Its target is not known. One junction end disagrees with the germline gene, perhaps due to a read error.

The chain employs TRBV6-4 and TRBJ2-2, with a possible D match to TRBD2 (6 bases). What was sequenced was PBMCs. The receptor's source is a man in his forties or fifties in good health and CMV-seronegative. The CDR3 DNA is TGTGCCAGCCGTGAGGGCGGGACCGCCGGGGAGCTGTTTTTT. It yields the protein CASREGGTAGELFF.